The clone carrying this TCR beta chain showed up just a few times. The antigen remains undetermined. Sequence at one end of the junction differs from germline and may be a read error. This specimen comes from a study of glioma-infiltrating T cells. Overall study results and limits: Above-expected tissue-blood divergence occurred in all gliomas, most in low-grade ones. Only very few CDR3 sequences appeared in both tissue and blood.

Amplification of TCR alpha and beta CDR3 regions from RNA used iRepertoire nested multiplex PCR. TCRdb used MiXCR to reprocess the multiplex PCR reads, holding one entry per CDR3 protein. The data show some 90,000 distinct CDR3 sequences, with approximately 42% seen just once and roughly two fifths held by the top ten. Sequencing was done on a sample of glioma tissue, nonneoplastic brain tissue, or PBMCs (not recorded which). The sequence was collected from a human donor with low-grade glioma or glioblastoma, undergoing nonglioma brain surgery, or in good health (not recorded which).

CDR3 amino acids: CSASPAIRTSGTTDTQCF. The CDR3 nucleotides read TGCAGTGCTAGCCCGGCAATTCGGACTAGCGGGACCACAGATACGCAGTGTTTT. The rearrangement links TRBV20-1 to TRBJ2-3; 12 bases agree with TRBD2. The germline gives CDR1 DFQATT, CDR2 SNEGSKA (reference sequence). The CDR3 consists of 18 residues.